This TCR beta chain appears in the sequencing data of a study of T cells in Graves' hyperthyroidism and ophthalmopathy. Amplification targeted TCR beta CDR3 regions from RNA transcripts. HTBI primers were employed in a first-round RT-PCR of the TCR CDR3. In TCRdb, the multiplex PCR reads were re-called with MiXCR into one record per CDR3 protein. The sample yields 600,000 to 700,000 distinct CDR3 sequences, about 15% seen once. This clonotype was counted a few times. This CDR3 is 13 amino acids long. The germline V gene has CDR1 MNHEY and CDR2 SVGAGI. Trimming shortened V by 2 bases and J by 8 bases, and 12 bases separated the two germline ends.

The origin of this receptor is a woman in her forties with Graves' ophthalmopathy. The sequenced material came from blood. The J gene is TRBJ1-2, the V gene TRBV6-5; tentatively, D is TRBD1 (6 bases). In nucleotides, the CDR3 is TGTGCCAGCAGTTACCTCGGGGGGCTCGGCTACACCTTC. This encodes CASSYLGGLGYTF.